This T cell receptor beta chain was documented in a study of T-cell memory formation after mild COVID-19. At the level of the study: For the most part, TCR clusters were specific to one donor.

TCRdb fed the 5' RACE reads into MiXCR, producing one record per CDR3 protein. The sample has hundreds of thousands of distinct CDR3 sequences, 25% seen once; the top ten hold around 13%. The germline V gene has CDR1 KGHDR and CDR2 SFDVKD. This CDR3 spans 12 amino acids. Study-level findings and limits: Those CD4+ clones that contracted were mainly in CM and EM (CD8+ ones in EMRA).

This clonotype was picked up a small number of times. Its specificity is unknown. Its ends do not fully match the called genes, so a read error is possible. The clonotype originates from an adult woman who had mild COVID-19 (a few samples of this study predate the infection). Cell type and time point are not known. V usage is TRBV24-1 and J usage is TRBJ2-1; TRBD1 matches 9 bases. The sequenced sample was PBMCs or a T cell subset sorted from them (not recorded which). The CDR3 here is CATSATGGAEVF. DNA of the CDR3: TGTGCCACCAGTGCTACAGGGGGCGCAGAGGTCTTC.